Listed below are T cell receptor beta chains from one sample, sequenced in a study of Ad26.COV2.S vaccination and SARS-CoV-2 variants. The method was immunoSEQ multiplex PCR; TCRdb's version includes in-frame clones alone and lacks a portion of them. This table holds 350,000 to 500,000 clones, 70% to 90% found once. The sequenced sample was peripheral blood, obtained in a trial of Ad26.COV2.S vaccine versus placebo. These receptor sequences come from a person between 18 and 65 years old who received the Ad26.COV2.S COVID-19 vaccine or a placebo. CDR3s leave out the opening cysteine and the closing phenylalanine or tryptophan. The D gene is left open where the match is weak.

>TRBV3-1/TRBV3-2|TRBD2
ASSRRGTRSSDTQY
>TRBV12-3/TRBV12-4|-
ASSLYNEQF
>TRBV5-1|-
ASSTTSYNEQF
>TRBV12-3/TRBV12-4|-
ASSPGSYGYT
>TRBV5-4|-
ASSLWSRETQY
>TRBV19|TRBD1
ASTRNPGQGANNYGYT
>TRBV5-1|-
ASSLGRANTEAF
>TRBV10-3|TRBD1
ASGTGSLKDDQPQH
>TRBV7-8|-
ASSLGQETQY
>TRBV7-2|-
ASSLVFGDTIY
>TRBV7-2|TRBD1
ASSIGQGVTTNEKLF
>TRBV3-1/TRBV3-2|-
ASSQGGPQF
>TRBV7-3|-
ASSLTVQETQY
>TRBV7-6|-
ASSLPSRGAITDTQY
>TRBV9|TRBD1
ASSASGGSYNEQF
>TRBV5-4|-
ASSWPGLEQY
>TRBV10-3|TRBD2
AISESGGAHEQY
>TRBV7-2|-
ASSPNGGSGNTIY
>TRBV11-2|TRBD2
ASIQGNRLAAETQY
>TRBV7-9|-
ASSFSGSRPGKLF
>TRBV7-8|TRBD1
ASSLDRGRTDTQY
>TRBV3-1/TRBV3-2|TRBD2
ASSQREGPFSYEQY
>TRBV7-9|TRBD1
ASSPHLRQGSNNSPLH
>TRBV14|TRBD1
ASSPPSAGGMSTDTQY
>TRBV30|-
AWTPAGRLREQY
>TRBV28|-
ASRPPLNYGYT
>TRBV6-5|-
ASSPLRGGYTIY
>TRBV6-4|-
ASSVEPTGELF
>TRBV19|-
ASRDTALQETQY
>TRBV18|-
ASSPEPASETYNEQF
>TRBV19|TRBD1
ASSISLQGAYEQF
>TRBV19|TRBD1
ASSRDREGNQPQH
>TRBV7-9|TRBD2
ASSTLAGEGEQY
>TRBV12-3/TRBV12-4|-
ASSFQGSDTQY
>TRBV7-3|TRBD2
ASSLGSGRGYNEQF
>TRBV6-2/TRBV6-3|-
ASSSSNEGGTDTQY
>TRBV4-3|-
ASSQHLARTANTQY
>TRBV28|-
ASSRREREKLF
>TRBV19|-
ASSISSNDQPQH
>TRBV4-1|-
ASSQGFGGLLNQPQH
>TRBV19|-
ASSNSRQAEKLF
>TRBV9|TRBD1
ASSVRTGNNSPLH
>TRBV10-3|-
AISDNTDGENTEAF
>TRBV7-2|-
ASSPEIGVTQY
>TRBV5-4|-
ASSLLARPTDTQY
>TRBV2|-
ASSETVQETQY
>TRBV5-5|-
ASSLAGVLGAGTNEKLF
>TRBV18|TRBD2
ASSPPTGGLYEQY
>TRBV4-1|TRBD1
ASSQITGGSETQY
>TRBV7-8|-
ASSSVRLGTFFDEQF
>TRBV27|TRBD2
ASRLAGANTGELF
>TRBV11-2|-
ASNPPGSNYGYT
>TRBV6-5|-
ASSYSGETQETQY
>TRBV5-6|-
ASSLRDGGYT
>TRBV9|-
ASSDWWYEQY
>TRBV5-8|-
ASTRRPSSYEQY